This T cell receptor (beta chain) was captured by sequencing in a study of T cell repertoires and Cas9 in healthy adults. Study details: CD4 and CD8 compartments: SpCas9-reactive T cells profiled for potency, cytotoxicity, lineage. General study results and limits: SpCas9-reactive regulatory T cells reportedly mitigated SpCas9-reactive effector T cells in vitro.

The method was immunoSEQ multiplex PCR; TCRdb's version includes in-frame clones alone and lacks a portion of them. The sample carries 20,000 to 25,000 clones, roughly nine tenths recorded once. Per the germline V gene, CDR1 is SGHRS and CDR2 is YFSETQ. V lost 4 bases to trimming and J lost 8 bases, with 16 bases between them. The CDR3 runs 15 residues. This clone was found once. Its specificity is unknown. The chain links TRBV5-1 to TRBJ1-6; a weak D match, TRBD1 (6 bases). The sample comprised CD4+ effector T cells (CD127+, CD25-, CD137-, CD154-) from PBMCs; culture status not recorded. This receptor was taken from a human donor in good health. CDR3 amino acids: CASSISRGADSPLHF. CDR3 coding DNA: TGCGCCAGCAGCATCTCCCGGGGGGCAGATTCACCCCTCCACTTT. The full variable domain, rest sourced from reference TRBV5-1 and TRBJ1-6, is KAGVTQTPRYLIKTRGQQVTLSCSPISGHRSVSWYQQTPGQGLQFLFEYFSETQRNKGNFPGRFSGRQFSNSRSEMNVSTLELGDSALYLCASSISRGADSPLHFGNGTRLTVT.